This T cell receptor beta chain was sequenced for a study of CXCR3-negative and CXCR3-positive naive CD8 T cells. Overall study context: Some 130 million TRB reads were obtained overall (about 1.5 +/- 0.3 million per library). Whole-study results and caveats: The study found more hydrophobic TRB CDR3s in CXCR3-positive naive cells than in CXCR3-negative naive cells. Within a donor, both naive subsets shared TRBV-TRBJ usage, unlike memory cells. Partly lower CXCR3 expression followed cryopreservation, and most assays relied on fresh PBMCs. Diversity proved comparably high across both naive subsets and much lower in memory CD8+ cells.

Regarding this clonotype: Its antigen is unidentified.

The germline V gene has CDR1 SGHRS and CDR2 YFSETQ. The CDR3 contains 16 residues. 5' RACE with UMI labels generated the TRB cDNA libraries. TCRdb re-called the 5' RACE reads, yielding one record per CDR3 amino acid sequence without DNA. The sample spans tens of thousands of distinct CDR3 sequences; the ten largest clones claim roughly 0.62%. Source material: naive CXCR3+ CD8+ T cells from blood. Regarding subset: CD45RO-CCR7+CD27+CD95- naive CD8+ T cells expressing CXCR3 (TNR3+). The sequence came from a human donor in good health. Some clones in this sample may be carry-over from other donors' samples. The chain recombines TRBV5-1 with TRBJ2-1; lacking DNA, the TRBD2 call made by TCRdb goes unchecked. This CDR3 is CASSFLSGTSTHEQFF.